This note documents a single T cell receptor (beta chain) sequence. The antigen is not known. This sample was taken from a study of post-analysis software for immune sequencing data. General study results and limits: Five or six TRBV segments, TRBV5-6, TRBV5-1 and TRBV20-1 among them, were found more frequent in patients than controls.

The CDR3 has 11 residues. The V end was cut by 4 bases, the J end by 6 bases, with 9 bases between. Germline-derived CDR1 and CDR2 are SQVTM and ANQGSEA. Every TCR beta cDNA library bore unique molecular identifiers. TCRdb itself ran the PCR reads through MiXCR, one entry per CDR3 protein. In the table there are around 710,000 distinct CDR3 sequences, 35% to 55% of which are singletons. The sequencing input was blood. This TCR was recovered from a girl aged 5-17 years with multiple sclerosis. The chain combines TRBV29-1 with TRBJ1-1; D is ambiguous. DNA for the CDR3: TGCAGCGTTGGGCGGGGTGCTGAAGCTTTCTTT. This encodes CSVGRGAEAFF.